The T cell receptor beta chain under discussion was sequenced for a study of shared clonotypes between healthy human individuals. The genomic DNA of each subset was split evenly across several immunoSEQ plates. Clones were sequenced by immunoSEQ multiplex PCR, and TCRdb holds only the in-frame ones, with some missing. The sample has about 600,000 clones, just over 75% seen once. Trimming removed 1 base at V and 5 bases at J, with 10 bases between. CDR3 size: 14 residues. Germline V gene lookup returns CDR1 SNHLY and CDR2 FYNNEI. Donors included only healthy HIV-negative adults lacking recent acute infections or vaccinations.

The sequencing sample was made of PBMCs. V usage is TRBV2 and J usage is TRBJ2-3, with D perhaps TRBD2 (6 bases). The origin of this receptor is a woman aged 35 to 49 in good health. Some clones in this sample may be carry-over from other donors' samples. This CDR3 is CASSEGAAGDTQYF. Here the CDR3 DNA reads TGTGCCAGCAGTGAAGGGGCAGCGGGAGATACGCAGTATTTT.